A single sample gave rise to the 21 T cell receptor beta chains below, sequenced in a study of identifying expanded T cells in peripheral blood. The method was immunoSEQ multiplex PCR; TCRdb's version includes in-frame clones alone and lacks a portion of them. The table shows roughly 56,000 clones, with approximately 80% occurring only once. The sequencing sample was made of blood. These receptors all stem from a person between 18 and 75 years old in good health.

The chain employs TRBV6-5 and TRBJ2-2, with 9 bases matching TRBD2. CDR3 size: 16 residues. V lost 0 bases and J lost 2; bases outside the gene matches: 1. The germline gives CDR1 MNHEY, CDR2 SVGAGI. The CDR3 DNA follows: TGTGCCAGCAGTTACTCGGGGACTAGCAACACCGGGGAGCTGTTTTTT. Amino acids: CASSYSGTSNTGELFF.

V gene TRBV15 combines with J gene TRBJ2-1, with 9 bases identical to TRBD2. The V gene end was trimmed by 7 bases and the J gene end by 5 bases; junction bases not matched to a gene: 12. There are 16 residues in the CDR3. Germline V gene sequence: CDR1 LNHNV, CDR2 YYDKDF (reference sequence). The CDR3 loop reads CATISTSGKSHNEQFF. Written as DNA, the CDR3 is TGTGCCACCATTTCGACTAGCGGAAAGTCTCACAATGAGCAGTTCTTC.

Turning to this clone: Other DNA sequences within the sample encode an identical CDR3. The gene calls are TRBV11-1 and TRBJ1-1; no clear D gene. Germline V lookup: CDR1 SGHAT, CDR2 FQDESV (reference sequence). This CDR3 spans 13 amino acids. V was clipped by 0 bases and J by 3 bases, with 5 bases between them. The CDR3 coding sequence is TGTGCCAGCAGCTTAGCTAGAGACACTGAAGCTTTCTTT. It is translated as CASSLARDTEAFF.

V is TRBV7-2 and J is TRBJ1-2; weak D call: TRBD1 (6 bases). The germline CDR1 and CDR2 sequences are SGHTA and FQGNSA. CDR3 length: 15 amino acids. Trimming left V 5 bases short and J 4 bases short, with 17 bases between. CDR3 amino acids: CASSPRDTLLYGYTF. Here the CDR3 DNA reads TGTGCCAGCAGCCCCAGGGACACCTTACTCTATGGCTACACCTTC.

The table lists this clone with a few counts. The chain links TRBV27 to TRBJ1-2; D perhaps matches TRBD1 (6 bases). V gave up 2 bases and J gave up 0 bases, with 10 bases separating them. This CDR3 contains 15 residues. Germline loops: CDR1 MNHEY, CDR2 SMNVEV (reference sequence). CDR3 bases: TGTGCCAGCAGTTTAGATCCAGGGGCTAACTATGGCTACACCTTC. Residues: CASSLDPGANYGYTF.

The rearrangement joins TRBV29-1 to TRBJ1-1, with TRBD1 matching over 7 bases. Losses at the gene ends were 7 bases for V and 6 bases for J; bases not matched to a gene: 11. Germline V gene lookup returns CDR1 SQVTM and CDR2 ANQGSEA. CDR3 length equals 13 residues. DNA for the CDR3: TGCAGCGCGAAGGGGGCCGCGCTCCCTGAAGCTTTCTTT. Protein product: CSAKGAALPEAFF. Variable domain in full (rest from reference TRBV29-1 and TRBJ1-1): SAVISQKPSRDICQRGTSLTIQCQVDSQVTMMFWYRQQPGQSLTLIATANQGSEATYESGFVIDKFPISRPNLTFSTLTVSNMSPEDSSIYLCSAKGAALPEAFFGQGTRLTVV.

The CDR3 is CASRLDRTNTGELFF. In DNA, the CDR3 is TGTGCCAGCAGGCTCGACAGAACGAACACCGGGGAGCTGTTTTTT. The chain employs TRBV6-1 and TRBJ2-2; perhaps TRBD1 as D (5 bases). The CDR3 is 15 residues long. CDR1 is MNHNS and CDR2 is SASEGT in the germline V gene. Trimming removed 6 bases from V and 0 bases from J, with 11 bases in between.

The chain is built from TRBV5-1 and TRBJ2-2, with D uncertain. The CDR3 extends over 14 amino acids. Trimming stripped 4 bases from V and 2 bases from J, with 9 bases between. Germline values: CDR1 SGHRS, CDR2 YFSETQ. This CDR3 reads CASSPTLNTGELFF. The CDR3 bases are TGCGCCAGCAGCCCGACATTAAACACCGGGGAGCTGTTTTTT.

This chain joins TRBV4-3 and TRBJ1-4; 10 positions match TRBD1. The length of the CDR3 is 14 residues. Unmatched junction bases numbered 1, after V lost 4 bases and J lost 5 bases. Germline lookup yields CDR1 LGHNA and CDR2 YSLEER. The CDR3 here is CASSPGQGNEKLFF. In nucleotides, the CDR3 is TGCGCCAGCAGCCCGGGACAGGGGAATGAAAAACTGTTTTTT.

This CDR3 reads CASSPLRQGGNNEQFF. The CDR3 DNA reads TGTGCCAGCAGCCCCCTCCGGCAGGGCGGGAACAATGAGCAGTTCTTC. The chain links TRBV7-6 to TRBJ2-1; D might be TRBD2 (6 bases). Germline-derived CDR1 and CDR2 are SGHVS and FNYEAQ. This CDR3 comprises 16 residues. The V end was cut by 5 bases, the J end by 5 bases, with 19 bases between.

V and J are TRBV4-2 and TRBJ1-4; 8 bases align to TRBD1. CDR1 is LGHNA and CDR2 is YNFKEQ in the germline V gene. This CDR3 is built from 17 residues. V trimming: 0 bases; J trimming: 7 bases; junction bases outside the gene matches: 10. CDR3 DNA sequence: TGTGCCAGCAGCCAAGACGGTCAGACAGGGGACGGTGAAAAACTGTTTTTT. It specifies CASSQDGQTGDGEKLFF.

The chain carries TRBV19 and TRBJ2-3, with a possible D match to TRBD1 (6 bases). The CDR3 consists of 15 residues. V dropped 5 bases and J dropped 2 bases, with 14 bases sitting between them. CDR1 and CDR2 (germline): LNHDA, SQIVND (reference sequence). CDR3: CASSAGTLNTDTQYF. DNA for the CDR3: TGTGCCAGTAGTGCCGGGACACTTAACACAGATACGCAGTATTTT.

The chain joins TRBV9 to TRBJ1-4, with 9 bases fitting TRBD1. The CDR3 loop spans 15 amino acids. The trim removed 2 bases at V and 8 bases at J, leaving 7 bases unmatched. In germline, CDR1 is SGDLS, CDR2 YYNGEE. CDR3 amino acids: CASSVRTGDREKLFF. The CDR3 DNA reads TGTGCCAGCAGCGTCCGGACAGGGGATCGGGAAAAACTGTTTTTT.

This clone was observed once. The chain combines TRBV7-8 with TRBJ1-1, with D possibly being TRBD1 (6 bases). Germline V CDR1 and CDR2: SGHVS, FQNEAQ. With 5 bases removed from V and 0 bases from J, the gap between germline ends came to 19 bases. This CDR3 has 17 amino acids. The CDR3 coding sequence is TGTGCCAGCAGCATAAGACCGGACAGACCGATGAACACTGAAGCTTTCTTT. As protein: CASSIRPDRPMNTEAFF.

The CDR3 DNA sequence: TGTGCCACCACCAAGGGGTCGTCGGCGAATGCAGCTTTCTTT. Its protein product is CATTKGSSANAAFF. V gene TRBV15 combines with J gene TRBJ1-1, with D perhaps TRBD1 (5 bases). Germline V CDR1 and CDR2: LNHNV, YYDKDF (reference sequence). This CDR3 contains 14 residues. V was pared by 7 bases and J by 10 bases, with 22 bases between.

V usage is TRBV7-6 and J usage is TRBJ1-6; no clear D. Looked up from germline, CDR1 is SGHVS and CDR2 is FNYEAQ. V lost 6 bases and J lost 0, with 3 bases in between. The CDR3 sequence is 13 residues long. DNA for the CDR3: TGTGCCAGCAGTGGCTCCTATAATTCACCCCTCCACTTT. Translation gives CASSGSYNSPLHF.

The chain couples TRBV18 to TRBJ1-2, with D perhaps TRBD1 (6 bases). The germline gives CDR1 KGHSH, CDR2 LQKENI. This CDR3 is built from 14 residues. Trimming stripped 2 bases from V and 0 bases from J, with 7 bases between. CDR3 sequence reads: CASSPGTTNYGYTF. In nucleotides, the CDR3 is TGTGCCAGCTCACCAGGGACAACTAACTATGGCTACACCTTC.

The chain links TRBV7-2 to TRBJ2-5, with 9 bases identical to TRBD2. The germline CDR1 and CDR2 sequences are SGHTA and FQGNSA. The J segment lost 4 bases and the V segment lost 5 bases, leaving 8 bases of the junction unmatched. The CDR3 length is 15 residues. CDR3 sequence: CASSRLAGGRETQYF. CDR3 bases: TGTGCCAGCAGCCGCCTGGCGGGGGGGCGAGAGACCCAGTACTTC.

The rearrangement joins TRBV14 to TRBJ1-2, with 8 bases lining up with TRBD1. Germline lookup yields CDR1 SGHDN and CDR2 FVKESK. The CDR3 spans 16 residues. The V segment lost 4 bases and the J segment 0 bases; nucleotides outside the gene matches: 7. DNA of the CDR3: TGTGCCAGCAGCCCGACAGGGGCTCTTTCTAACTATGGCTACACCTTC. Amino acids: CASSPTGALSNYGYTF.

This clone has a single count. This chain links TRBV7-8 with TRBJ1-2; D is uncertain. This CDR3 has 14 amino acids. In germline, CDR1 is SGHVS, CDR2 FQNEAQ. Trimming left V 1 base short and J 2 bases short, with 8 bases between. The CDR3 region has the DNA TGTGCCAGCAGCTTAGTTACCGGGAACTATGGCTACACCTTC. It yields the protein CASSLVTGNYGYTF.

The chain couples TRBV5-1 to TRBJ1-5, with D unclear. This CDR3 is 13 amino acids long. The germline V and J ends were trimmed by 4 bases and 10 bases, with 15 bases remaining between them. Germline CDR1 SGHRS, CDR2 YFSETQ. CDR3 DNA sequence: TGCGCCAGCAGCACCATGGGCGGAGAACCCCAGCATTTT. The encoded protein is CASSTMGGEPQHF.